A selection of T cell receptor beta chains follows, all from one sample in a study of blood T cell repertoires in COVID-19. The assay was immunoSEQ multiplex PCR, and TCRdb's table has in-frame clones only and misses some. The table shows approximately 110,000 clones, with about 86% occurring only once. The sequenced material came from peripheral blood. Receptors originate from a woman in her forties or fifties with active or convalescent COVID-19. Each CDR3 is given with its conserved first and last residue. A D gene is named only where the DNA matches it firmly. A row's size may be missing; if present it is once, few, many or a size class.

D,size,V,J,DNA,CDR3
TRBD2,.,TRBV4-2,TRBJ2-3,TGTGCCAGCAGCCAAGGCCAAGGACTAGGAATTCCAGATACGCAGTATTTT,CASSQGQGLGIPDTQYF
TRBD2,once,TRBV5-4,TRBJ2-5,TGTGCCAGCAGTCTGGGGAGGGTAGAAGAGACCCAGTACTTC,CASSLGRVEETQYF
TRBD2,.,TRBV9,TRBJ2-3,TGTGCCAGCAGCGTCACTAGCGGTAGCACAGATACGCAGTATTTT,CASSVTSGSTDTQYF
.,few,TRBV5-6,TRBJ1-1,TGTGCCAGCAGCTTGACAGAGAACACTGAAGCTTTCTTT,CASSLTENTEAFF
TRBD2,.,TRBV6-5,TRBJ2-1,TGTGCCAGCAGTTACGCTGGGACTAGCAGCGTTAATGAGCAGTTCTTC,CASSYAGTSSVNEQFF
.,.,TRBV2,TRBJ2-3,TGTGCCAGCAAGGAGAATACGCAGTATTTT,CASKENTQYF
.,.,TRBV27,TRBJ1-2,TGTGCCAGCAGTTTGTTTCTAGGGGTGGGAGGCTACACCTTC,CASSLFLGVGGYTF
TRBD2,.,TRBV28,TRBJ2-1,TGTGCCAGCAGTTTAAGGCGGGAGGGGGATGAGCAGTTCTTC,CASSLRREGDEQFF
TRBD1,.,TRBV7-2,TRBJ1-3,TGTGCCAGCAGCAGACAGGGGGCAAACGGAAACACCATATATTTT,CASSRQGANGNTIYF
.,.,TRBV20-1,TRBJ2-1,TGCAGTGCTAGAGTCCTCAATGAGCAGTTCTTC,CSARVLNEQFF
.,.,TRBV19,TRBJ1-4,TGTGCCAGCGGTAACAGGGATGGCGAAAAACTGTTTTTT,CASGNRDGEKLFF
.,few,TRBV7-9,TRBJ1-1,TGTGCCAGCAGCTTGAACAGGAACACTGAAGCTTTCTTT,CASSLNRNTEAFF
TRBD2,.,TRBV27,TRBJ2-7,TGTGCCAGCAGTTTATGGCCTAGCGGGATTGTCCCCTACGAGCAGTACTTC,CASSLWPSGIVPYEQYF